A selection of T cell receptor beta chains follows, all from one sample in a study of shared clonotypes between healthy human individuals. Only in-frame clones appear in the TCRdb table, and some are missing; sequencing was by immunoSEQ multiplex PCR. Here the sample spans fewer than 600,000 clones, roughly four fifths being singletons. Sequencing used PBMCs. All receptors derive from a woman aged 40 to 49 in good health. Some clones in this sample may be carry-over from other donors' samples. CDR3s include the opening cysteine and the closing phenylalanine or tryptophan. Each record gives: J gene, clone size, V gene, D gene, CDR3 DNA, CDR3 protein. D genes are given only for firm matches. A clone size is listed for some rows: how often the clone was seen (once, few, many), or a class if it is expanded.

j_call: TRBJ1-2; clone_size: NA; v_call: TRBV9; d_call: NA; cdr3_nt: TGTGCCAGCAGCCGTCCAGGTGCGAACTATGGCTACACCTTC; cdr3_aa: CASSRPGANYGYTF
j_call: TRBJ2-3; clone_size: once; v_call: TRBV11-3; d_call: NA; cdr3_nt: TGTGCCAGCAGCTTAGGAAGCAGCACAGATACGCAGTATTTT; cdr3_aa: CASSLGSSTDTQYF
j_call: TRBJ1-2; clone_size: once; v_call: TRBV28; d_call: NA; cdr3_nt: TGTGCCAGCAGTCCCCAGGGTCTCTATGGCTACACCTTC; cdr3_aa: CASSPQGLYGYTF
j_call: TRBJ2-5; clone_size: NA; v_call: TRBV28; d_call: NA; cdr3_nt: TGTGCCAGCAGTTCCCCAGGTGACATTTCTGGGGAGACCCAGTACTTC; cdr3_aa: CASSSPGDISGETQYF
j_call: TRBJ2-4; clone_size: few; v_call: TRBV6-1; d_call: TRBD1; cdr3_nt: TGTGCCAGCAGTGAGGGACAGGGGGCCGCGGACATTCAGTACTTC; cdr3_aa: CASSEGQGAADIQYF
j_call: TRBJ1-1; clone_size: NA; v_call: TRBV5-1; d_call: NA; cdr3_nt: TGCGCCAGCAGCTTCGGGGACACTGAAGCTTTCTTT; cdr3_aa: CASSFGDTEAFF
j_call: TRBJ2-2; clone_size: NA; v_call: TRBV30; d_call: NA; cdr3_nt: TGTGCCTGGAGTACCCGTCGGCAGGGGCCCTACACCGGGGAGCTGTTTTTT; cdr3_aa: CAWSTRRQGPYTGELFF
j_call: TRBJ1-1; clone_size: NA; v_call: TRBV20-1; d_call: NA; cdr3_nt: TGCAGTGTAACCGTGAACACTGAAGCTTTCTTT; cdr3_aa: CSVTVNTEAFF
j_call: TRBJ1-3; clone_size: once; v_call: TRBV27; d_call: NA; cdr3_nt: TGTGCCAGCAGTTCTCCTTCCTCCGGGACTGGGAACACCATATATTTT; cdr3_aa: CASSSPSSGTGNTIYF
j_call: TRBJ2-5; clone_size: NA; v_call: TRBV18; d_call: NA; cdr3_nt: TGTGCCAGCTCACCAGGTGTTGGAGAGACCCAGTACTTC; cdr3_aa: CASSPGVGETQYF
j_call: TRBJ1-4; clone_size: NA; v_call: TRBV30; d_call: NA; cdr3_nt: TGTGCCTGGAGTGGGGGACTGCGTACTGAAAAACTGTTTTTT; cdr3_aa: CAWSGGLRTEKLFF
j_call: TRBJ2-1; clone_size: NA; v_call: TRBV18; d_call: NA; cdr3_nt: TGTGCCAGCTCACCGGGGGTGCCCAATGAGCAGTTCTTC; cdr3_aa: CASSPGVPNEQFF
j_call: TRBJ1-1; clone_size: few; v_call: TRBV4-2; d_call: NA; cdr3_nt: TGTGCCAGCAGCCAAGTGGGGTCACAGGATGAAGCTTTCTTT; cdr3_aa: CASSQVGSQDEAFF
j_call: TRBJ2-1; clone_size: NA; v_call: TRBV7-2; d_call: TRBD2; cdr3_nt: TGTGCCAGCAGCCTTGGACTAGCGGGAGTCAGTGAGCAGTTCTTC; cdr3_aa: CASSLGLAGVSEQFF
j_call: TRBJ2-1; clone_size: NA; v_call: TRBV5-6; d_call: TRBD1; cdr3_nt: TGTGCCAGCAGCTTTTTCTGGGACAGGGACAATGAGCAGTTCTTC; cdr3_aa: CASSFFWDRDNEQFF
j_call: TRBJ2-7; clone_size: NA; v_call: TRBV6-1; d_call: TRBD1; cdr3_nt: TGTGCCAGCAGTCCTCGGCAGGGGGCTGGAGAGCAGTACTTC; cdr3_aa: CASSPRQGAGEQYF
j_call: TRBJ1-1; clone_size: NA; v_call: TRBV19; d_call: TRBD1; cdr3_nt: TGTGCCAGTAGTATATTGGCGAACGGACAGGGGGCTACTGAAGCTTTCTTT; cdr3_aa: CASSILANGQGATEAFF
j_call: TRBJ2-2; clone_size: NA; v_call: TRBV7-9; d_call: NA; cdr3_nt: TGTGCCAGCACCACTAAAATGAACACCGGGGAGCTGTTTTTT; cdr3_aa: CASTTKMNTGELFF
j_call: TRBJ2-1; clone_size: NA; v_call: TRBV7-6; d_call: NA; cdr3_nt: TGTGCCAGCAGCCAACTCGAGGCAGCCTACAATGAGCAGTTCTTC; cdr3_aa: CASSQLEAAYNEQFF
j_call: TRBJ2-3; clone_size: NA; v_call: TRBV6-5; d_call: NA; cdr3_nt: TGTGCCAGCAGTTCCAGTCGGGGAACAGATACGCAGTATTTT; cdr3_aa: CASSSSRGTDTQYF
j_call: TRBJ2-1; clone_size: once; v_call: TRBV20-1; d_call: NA; cdr3_nt: TGCAGTGCTAGAGATTGGGGTGAGCAGTTCTTC; cdr3_aa: CSARDWGEQFF
j_call: TRBJ1-1; clone_size: many; v_call: TRBV10-3; d_call: NA; cdr3_nt: TGTGCCATCCGATCGAACACTGAAGCTTTCTTT; cdr3_aa: CAIRSNTEAFF
j_call: TRBJ2-6; clone_size: NA; v_call: TRBV5-6; d_call: NA; cdr3_nt: TGTGCCAGCAGCCTGGGGACATATTCGTTATCTGGGGCCAACGTCCTGACTTTC; cdr3_aa: CASSLGTYSLSGANVLTF
j_call: TRBJ1-3; clone_size: NA; v_call: TRBV7-8; d_call: TRBD1; cdr3_nt: TGTGCCAGCTCAGGGGGCTCTGGAAACACCATATATTTT; cdr3_aa: CASSGGSGNTIYF
j_call: TRBJ1-1; clone_size: once; v_call: TRBV30; d_call: TRBD1; cdr3_nt: TGTGCCTGGAGGCTGGGGGGACAGCTGAATCGGGGTAACACTGAAGCTTTCTTT; cdr3_aa: CAWRLGGQLNRGNTEAFF
j_call: TRBJ2-1; clone_size: NA; v_call: TRBV27; d_call: TRBD2; cdr3_nt: TGTGCCAGCAGTCAAGCGGGAGGTCCTAAAATCTACAATGAGCAGTTCTTC; cdr3_aa: CASSQAGGPKIYNEQFF
j_call: TRBJ1-4; clone_size: few; v_call: TRBV15; d_call: NA; cdr3_nt: TGTGCCACCAGCCCTGGGCGGAGGGATGAAAAACTGTTTTTT; cdr3_aa: CATSPGRRDEKLFF
j_call: TRBJ2-7; clone_size: NA; v_call: TRBV28; d_call: NA; cdr3_nt: TGTGCCAGCAGCCGCACAGGGCCGTACGAGCAGTACTTC; cdr3_aa: CASSRTGPYEQYF
j_call: TRBJ2-7; clone_size: NA; v_call: TRBV6-6; d_call: NA; cdr3_nt: TGTGCCAGCAGTTCAAACAGGGTTGGCCTTGGCGAGCAGTACTTC; cdr3_aa: CASSSNRVGLGEQYF
j_call: TRBJ2-3; clone_size: NA; v_call: TRBV5-5; d_call: NA; cdr3_nt: TGTGCCAGCAGCTTGGAAGGGGGCACAGATACGCAGTATTTT; cdr3_aa: CASSLEGGTDTQYF
j_call: TRBJ2-7; clone_size: NA; v_call: TRBV6-5; d_call: TRBD1; cdr3_nt: TGTGCCAGCAGGGCGGACAGGCCCCCCTACGAGCAGTACTTC; cdr3_aa: CASRADRPPYEQYF
j_call: TRBJ2-5; clone_size: NA; v_call: TRBV4-1; d_call: NA; cdr3_nt: TGCGCCAGCAGCCAAGGCCTAGCAGAAGAGACCCAGTACTTC; cdr3_aa: CASSQGLAEETQYF
j_call: TRBJ2-1; clone_size: NA; v_call: TRBV7-6; d_call: TRBD2; cdr3_nt: TGTGCCAGCAGGGGGGTAGCGGGGAGCTCCTACAATGAGCAGTTCTTC; cdr3_aa: CASRGVAGSSYNEQFF
j_call: TRBJ1-2; clone_size: NA; v_call: TRBV5-1; d_call: TRBD1; cdr3_nt: TGCGCCAGCAGCTGGGAACAGGGGCGCTATGGCTACACCTTC; cdr3_aa: CASSWEQGRYGYTF
j_call: TRBJ1-3; clone_size: once; v_call: TRBV7-2; d_call: TRBD1; cdr3_nt: TGTGCCAGCAGCTTAGTTCCCGGGACAGAAGGAAACACCATATATTTT; cdr3_aa: CASSLVPGTEGNTIYF
j_call: TRBJ1-2; clone_size: few; v_call: TRBV5-1; d_call: TRBD1; cdr3_nt: TGCGCCAGCAGCTTAGACAGGGGGGTGTACGGCTACACCTTC; cdr3_aa: CASSLDRGVYGYTF
j_call: TRBJ2-2; clone_size: NA; v_call: TRBV2; d_call: NA; cdr3_nt: TGTGCCAGCAGTGTCGTGATTCCCCCGGCCGGGGAGCTGTTTTTT; cdr3_aa: CASSVVIPPAGELFF
j_call: TRBJ2-7; clone_size: NA; v_call: TRBV29-1; d_call: NA; cdr3_nt: TGCAGCGTTGAAGCCCCGGACAGCCCCACGGGGGAGCAGTACTTC; cdr3_aa: CSVEAPDSPTGEQYF
j_call: TRBJ2-7; clone_size: many; v_call: TRBV7-7; d_call: NA; cdr3_nt: TGTGCCAGCAGCCCGGGACTCCCAGGGGTCACCTACGAGCAGTACTTC; cdr3_aa: CASSPGLPGVTYEQYF
j_call: TRBJ2-3; clone_size: NA; v_call: TRBV5-1; d_call: NA; cdr3_nt: TGCGCCAGCAGCTTGGGGGCGTCTCAAACAGATACGCAGTATTTT; cdr3_aa: CASSLGASQTDTQYF
j_call: TRBJ1-1; clone_size: NA; v_call: TRBV2; d_call: NA; cdr3_nt: TGTGCCAGCAGTGTGACATCGGACACTGAAGCTTTCTTT; cdr3_aa: CASSVTSDTEAFF
j_call: TRBJ2-5; clone_size: NA; v_call: TRBV7-8; d_call: NA; cdr3_nt: TGTGCCAGCAGCCTGCAAGGGGAGACCCAGTACTTC; cdr3_aa: CASSLQGETQYF
j_call: TRBJ2-2; clone_size: NA; v_call: TRBV2; d_call: NA; cdr3_nt: TGTGCCAGCATGGGGGCGGGGAACACCGGGGAGCTGTTTTTT; cdr3_aa: CASMGAGNTGELFF
j_call: TRBJ1-4; clone_size: NA; v_call: TRBV5-1; d_call: TRBD1; cdr3_nt: TGCGCCAGCAGCCAGGGACAGGGAGGGGGTAATGAAAAACTGTTTTTT; cdr3_aa: CASSQGQGGGNEKLFF
j_call: TRBJ2-3; clone_size: NA; v_call: TRBV28; d_call: NA; cdr3_nt: TGTGCCAGCAGTCGACCAGACACAGATACGCAGTATTTT; cdr3_aa: CASSRPDTDTQYF
j_call: TRBJ2-1; clone_size: many; v_call: TRBV6-5; d_call: NA; cdr3_nt: TGTGCCACCTCCAAGACAGCGGGTCACAATGAGCAGTTCTTC; cdr3_aa: CATSKTAGHNEQFF
j_call: TRBJ1-2; clone_size: NA; v_call: TRBV25-1; d_call: NA; cdr3_nt: TGTGCCAGCAGTGACCCCTGGACAGATGGCTACACCTTC; cdr3_aa: CASSDPWTDGYTF
j_call: TRBJ2-3; clone_size: NA; v_call: TRBV30; d_call: NA; cdr3_nt: TGTGCCTGGAGTGTTGGTAGCACAGATACGCAGTATTTT; cdr3_aa: CAWSVGSTDTQYF
j_call: TRBJ2-5; clone_size: NA; v_call: TRBV28; d_call: NA; cdr3_nt: TGTGCCAGCAGTTTACAGGACTACCAGGAGACCCAGTACTTC; cdr3_aa: CASSLQDYQETQYF
j_call: TRBJ2-7; clone_size: NA; v_call: TRBV27; d_call: NA; cdr3_nt: TGTGCCAGCAGTTTTGTGGGTCCCTACGAGCAGTACTTC; cdr3_aa: CASSFVGPYEQYF